The clone carrying this TCR beta chain was recorded a few times. Per the study methods: For nucleated cells, counts were estimated from reference gene primer amplification. TCRdb's table, derived via immunoSEQ multiplex PCR, lists solely in-frame clones and lacks some. D and trimming were read from the DNA, whereas the V and J calls and clone size are those reported in that table. This table has 130,000 or so clones, 80% to 90% appearing once. The data originate from a study of blood T cell repertoires in COVID-19. Overall study: From T cells, B-cell-depleted T cells, or PBMCs came the material, which was cDNA or gDNA.

The CDR3 runs 20 residues. Trimming took 3 bases from V and 7 from J; bases not matched to a gene: 21. The germline CDR1 and CDR2 sequences are MGHRA and YSYEKL. Sequencing was carried out using peripheral blood. This clonotype originated in a man in his forties or fifties with acute or convalescent COVID-19. The gene calls are TRBV4-1 and TRBJ1-6; 7 nucleotides align to TRBD1. CDR3 sequence: CASSQAAATGSIRVNSPLHF. The DNA of the CDR3 is TGCGCCAGCAGCCAGGCGGCCGCGACAGGGAGTATCAGGGTAAATTCACCCCTCCACTTT.